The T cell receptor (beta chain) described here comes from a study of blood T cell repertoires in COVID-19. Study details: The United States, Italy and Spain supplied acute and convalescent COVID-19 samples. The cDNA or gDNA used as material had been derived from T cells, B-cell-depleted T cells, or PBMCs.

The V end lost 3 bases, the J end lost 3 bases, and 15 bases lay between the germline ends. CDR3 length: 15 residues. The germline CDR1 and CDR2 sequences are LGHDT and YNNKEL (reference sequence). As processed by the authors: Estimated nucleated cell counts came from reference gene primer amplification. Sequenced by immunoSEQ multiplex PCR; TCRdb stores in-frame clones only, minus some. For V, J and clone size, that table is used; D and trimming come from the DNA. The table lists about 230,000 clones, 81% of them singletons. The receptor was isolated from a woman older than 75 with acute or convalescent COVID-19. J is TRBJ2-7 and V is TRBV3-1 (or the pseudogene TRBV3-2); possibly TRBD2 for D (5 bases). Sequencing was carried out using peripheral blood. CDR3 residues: CASSHLLVAIYEQYF. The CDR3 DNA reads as TGTGCCAGCAGCCATCTTCTAGTAGCGATCTACGAGCAGTACTTC.